A single sample gave rise to the 18 T cell receptor beta chains below, sequenced in a study of radiotherapy plus CTLA-4 blockade in lung cancer. Libraries were prepared by immunoSEQ multiplex PCR; TCRdb keeps only in-frame clonotypes and omits some of them. The data show around 91,000 clones, around 88% seen once. The sample in question was peripheral blood, obtained from a patient treated with radiotherapy plus ipilimumab. Receptor source: a human donor with non-small cell lung cancer that progressed on radiotherapy plus ipilimumab.

This clone was detected only once. The J gene is TRBJ2-1, the V gene TRBV4-1, with TRBD2 matching 9 bases. Trimming at V came to 3 bases and at J to 7 bases, leaving 7 bases not matched to a gene. The germline V gene has CDR1 MGHRA and CDR2 YSYEKL. The CDR3 runs 15 residues. CDR3 amino acids: CASSQLAGVGNEQFF. In nucleotides, the CDR3 is TGCGCCAGCAGCCAGTTAGCGGGAGTGGGGAATGAGCAGTTCTTC.

This chain links TRBV2 with TRBJ2-6, with 10 bases lining up with TRBD2. The CDR3 is made up of 17 amino acids. V shed 5 bases and J 0 bases; nucleotides not matched to a gene: 4. CDR1 is SNHLY, CDR2 FYNNEI, per germline. CDR3 coding DNA: TGTGCCAGCAGTTGGACTAGCGGTTCCTCTGGGGCCAACGTCCTGACTTTC. It codes for CASSWTSGSSGANVLTF.

V and J are TRBV7-3 and TRBJ1-1, with a possible D match to TRBD1 (6 bases). Deletions cut 7 bases from V and 11 bases from J, with 20 bases between. Germline V gene sequence: CDR1 SGHTA, CDR2 FQGTGA. This CDR3 has 13 residues. In DNA form, the CDR3 reads TGTGCCAGCACACATTCGGGGGGGCTGGAGGCTTTCTTT. Residues: CASTHSGGLEAFF.

This clone was recorded only once. This chain uses TRBV11-3 with TRBJ1-4, with D tentatively TRBD1 (5 bases). The CDR3 totals 13 residues. CDR1 SGHNT and CDR2 YENEEA come from the germline V gene. Trimming took off 5 bases at V and 7 bases at J, with 11 bases between the two ends. The CDR3 sequence: CASSPNRGEKLFF. In nucleotides, the CDR3 is TGTGCCAGCAGCCCGAATAGGGGTGAAAAACTGTTTTTT.

CDR3 nucleotide sequence: TGTGCCAGCACCGGGACATCTCTAGAGACCCAGTACTTC. Encoded protein: CASTGTSLETQYF. The chain joins TRBV6-6 to TRBJ2-5, with a weak D call TRBD1 (6 bases). Trimming took off 7 bases at V and 4 bases at J, with 13 bases between the two ends. The germline V gene has CDR1 MNHNY and CDR2 SVGAGI (reference sequence). This CDR3 has 13 residues.

This clone was detected once. The V and J genes are TRBV29-1 and TRBJ2-1, with D uncertain. Germline values: CDR1 SQVTM, CDR2 ANQGSEA. V gave up 4 bases and J gave up 2 bases, with 6 bases separating them. The CDR3 runs 12 residues. For the CDR3, the DNA is TGCAGCGTTGGGCTAGCCTACAATGAGCAGTTCTTC. Protein product: CSVGLAYNEQFF.

This clone occurred a few times. V usage is TRBV19 and J usage is TRBJ2-7; weak D call: TRBD2 (5 bases). V lost 5 bases and J 2 bases, leaving 16 bases between the germline ends. CDR1 and CDR2 (germline): LNHDA, SQIVND (reference sequence). CDR3 length: 15 amino acids. CDR3 bases: TGTGCCAGTAGTGCTCCGCGGCGGGCGACCTACGAGCAGTACTTC. Its translation is CASSAPRRATYEQYF.

The rearrangement uses TRBV7-9 and TRBJ2-7, with 9 bases that match TRBD2. The CDR3 is 13 amino acids. Trimming took 5 bases from V and 6 from J; bases not matched to a gene: 5. CDR1 is SEHNR, CDR2 FQNEAQ, per germline (reference sequence). As DNA, the CDR3 is TGTGCCAGCAGCGTTAGCGGGAGCTTCGAGCAGTACTTC. This encodes CASSVSGSFEQYF.

The V call is TRBV25-1, the J call TRBJ2-1, with D perhaps TRBD2 (6 bases). Germline-derived CDR1 and CDR2 are MGHDK and SYGVNS. V was cut by 6 bases and J by 6 bases, with 21 bases left in between. The CDR3 contains 16 residues. The CDR3 region has the DNA TGTGCCAGCAGCGTTTTCGGGGGAGTGGACACCAATGAGCAGTTCTTC. Amino acid sequence: CASSVFGGVDTNEQFF. The complete variable domain, with remaining parts taken from reference TRBV25-1 and TRBJ2-1, reads EADIYQTPRYLVIGTGKKITLECSQTMGHDKMYWYQQDPGMELHLIHYSYGVNSTEKGDLSSESTVSRIRTEHFPLTLESARPSHTSQYLCASSVFGGVDTNEQFFGPGTRLTVL.

The chain carries TRBV6-1 and TRBJ2-7; D is ambiguous. CDR3 size: 11 residues. Per the germline V gene, CDR1 is MNHNS and CDR2 is SASEGT. Trimming removed 3 bases at V and 3 bases at J, with 3 bases between. CDR3 sequence: CASSEIYEQYF. The CDR3 region has the DNA TGTGCCAGCAGTGAGATCTACGAGCAGTACTTC.

CDR3 in DNA: TGTGCCAGCAGAGAGAGCCAGCGGGCCGATACGCAGTATTTT. Translating gives CASRESQRADTQYF. This sequence joins TRBV2 and TRBJ2-3, with a weak D call TRBD2 (6 bases). Trimming removed 6 bases from V and 6 bases from J, with 16 bases in between. The germline V gene encodes CDR1 SNHLY and CDR2 FYNNEI. The CDR3 is 14 residues long.

This sequence joins TRBV6-5 and TRBJ1-1, with a possible D match to TRBD1 (6 bases). This CDR3 region has 14 residues. Trimming removed 5 bases from V and 1 base from J, with 11 bases in between. From germline, CDR1 is MNHEY and CDR2 SVGAGI. Here the CDR3 DNA reads TGTGCCAGCAGTACCTCGGGACAGAACACTGAAGCTTTCTTT. As protein: CASSTSGQNTEAFF.

V and J are TRBV11-2 and TRBJ2-3, with D possibly being TRBD1 or TRBD2 (5 bases each). Trimming took 5 bases from V and 1 from J, leaving 16 bases between them. The CDR3 contains 16 residues. Germline V CDR1 and CDR2: SGHAT, FQNNGV. CDR3 bases: TGTGCCAGCAGCCTGATGGGGACGGGCGGCACAGATACGCAGTATTTT. Protein product: CASSLMGTGGTDTQYF.

The V gene is TRBV19, the J gene TRBJ2-1, with TRBD2 matching over 9 bases. Germline lookup yields CDR1 LNHDA and CDR2 SQIVND (reference sequence). J was trimmed by 8 bases and V by 3 bases; bases with no gene match: 20. The CDR3 extends over 19 amino acids. The CDR3 DNA reads TGTGCCAGTAGTATCCCTCGGGCTAGCGGGGCCTTGTTGGTGGATGAGCAGTTCTTC. It is translated as CASSIPRASGALLVDEQFF.

With regard to this clone: This specimen includes other DNA sequences encoding the same CDR3. The genes are TRBV5-1 and TRBJ1-2; 7 positions agree with TRBD1. The germline V gene encodes CDR1 SGHRS and CDR2 YFSETQ. The CDR3 consists of 13 residues. After removal of 0 bases from V and 7 bases from J, the junction contained 3 bases not matched to a gene. The CDR3 reads CASSLEGAGGYTF. In DNA form, the CDR3 reads TGCGCCAGCAGCTTGGAGGGGGCTGGTGGCTACACCTTC. Drawing the rest from reference TRBV5-1 and TRBJ1-2, the complete variable domain is KAGVTQTPRYLIKTRGQQVTLSCSPISGHRSVSWYQQTPGQGLQFLFEYFSETQRNKGNFPGRFSGRQFSNSRSEMNVSTLELGDSALYLCASSLEGAGGYTFGSGTRLTVV.

The chain is built from TRBV6-6 and TRBJ1-2; 9 positions agree with TRBD1. J gave up 0 bases and V 6 bases, and 2 bases lay outside the gene matches. Germline-derived CDR1 and CDR2 are MNHNY and SVGAGI (reference sequence). The CDR3 loop spans 14 amino acids. In DNA form, the CDR3 reads TGTGCCAGCAGGGGACAGGGAGCTAACTATGGCTACACCTTC. It codes for CASRGQGANYGYTF.

This clone turned up a few times. The V gene is TRBV7-9, the J gene TRBJ2-2; 12 bases match TRBD1. The junction had 9 bases not matched to a gene; V was cut back by 6 bases and J by 4 bases. CDR1 SEHNR and CDR2 FQNEAQ come from the germline V gene (reference sequence). This CDR3 contains 17 residues. The CDR3 reads CASRETRDRGRTGELFF. CDR3 DNA sequence: TGTGCCAGCAGGGAAACCCGGGACAGGGGGCGCACCGGGGAGCTGTTTTTT.

This chain uses TRBV5-1 with TRBJ2-3; no firm D call. This CDR3 is 15 amino acids long. V lost 0 bases and J 0 bases, leaving 8 bases between the germline ends. From germline, CDR1 is SGHRS and CDR2 YFSETQ. In DNA, the CDR3 is TGCGCCAGCAGCTTGGCCGATTCTAGCACAGATACGCAGTATTTT. The encoded protein is CASSLADSSTDTQYF. The complete variable domain, with remaining parts taken from reference TRBV5-1 and TRBJ2-3, reads KAGVTQTPRYLIKTRGQQVTLSCSPISGHRSVSWYQQTPGQGLQFLFEYFSETQRNKGNFPGRFSGRQFSNSRSEMNVSTLELGDSALYLCASSLADSSTDTQYFGPGTRLTVL.